The 21 T cell receptor beta chains reported below all come from one sample, sequenced in a study of Graves' ophthalmopathy and Graves' hyperthyroidism. From RNA, the CDR3 regions of TCR beta chains were amplified and sequenced. First-round RT-PCR relied on HTBI primers, and a second-round multiplex PCR came next. TCRdb reprocessed the multiplex PCR reads with MiXCR, giving one entry per CDR3 protein. The data hold hundreds of thousands of distinct CDR3 sequences, with about two fifths observed a single time. The sample comprised peripheral blood. The receptors derive from an adult man with Graves' ophthalmopathy.

The rearrangement uses TRBV25-1 and TRBJ1-2, with a tentative D call TRBD1 (5 bases). V was shortened by 4 bases and J by 4 bases, with 10 bases between the two germline ends. The CDR3 sequence is 13 residues long. Looked up from germline, CDR1 is MGHDK and CDR2 is SYGVNS. The CDR3 DNA reads as TGTGCCAGCAGTGTTGAGGGGAGCTATGGCTACACCTTC. Amino acid sequence: CASSVEGSYGYTF.

Worth noting for this clonotype: This may be a read error: a much more frequent sequence differs by one nucleotide. DNA for the CDR3: TGTGCCAGCACTTCAGGGGTAGGGAGCACCGGGGGGCTGTTTTTT. This translates into CASTSGVGSTGGLFF. The chain uses TRBV12-3 or TRBV12-4 and TRBJ2-2; D is tentatively TRBD1 or TRBD2 (6 bases each). The CDR3 loop spans 15 amino acids.

This clonotype has a handful of counts. The gene calls are TRBV5-1 and TRBJ2-5; 12 nucleotides agree with TRBD2. The CDR3 sequence is 16 residues long. V lost 4 bases and J lost 1; bases outside the gene matches: 5. Germline CDR1 SGHRS, CDR2 YFSETQ. In DNA form, the CDR3 reads TGCGCCAGCAGCGACCGACTAGCGGGGGCCCAAGAGACCCAGTACTTC. The encoded protein is CASSDRLAGAQETQYF.

This chain joins TRBV7-2 and TRBJ1-1, with D unclear. Trimming took 5 bases from V and 6 from J, leaving 13 bases between them. CDR1 and CDR2 from the germline V gene are SGHTA and FQGNSA. The CDR3 runs to 13 residues. The CDR3 loop is CASSQERFAEAFF. The CDR3 DNA reads as TGTGCCAGCAGCCAGGAGAGGTTCGCTGAAGCTTTCTTT.

Turning to this clonotype: Relative to the germline gene, one junction end is altered; a read error may explain this. The CDR3: CASSQEESRGWQPQHF. In nucleotides, the CDR3 is TGCGCCAGCAGCCAAGAGGAATCCAGGGGGTGGCAGCCCCAGCATTTT. The rearrangement links TRBV7-3 to TRBJ1-5; 7 positions match TRBD1. In germline, CDR1 is SGHTA, CDR2 FQGTGA. CDR3 length: 16 amino acids.

The V gene is TRBV29-1, the J gene TRBJ1-2; possibly TRBD1 for D (6 bases). The V and J ends lost 8 bases and 6 bases respectively, with 16 bases between them. The CDR3 covers 12 residues. The germline V gene encodes CDR1 SQVTM and CDR2 ANQGSEA. The CDR3 bases are TGCAGCTTGTTGGGGGGCGCCCATGGCTACACCTTC. This codes for CSLLGGAHGYTF.

This clonotype was picked up many times. This chain uses TRBV7-3 with TRBJ1-1; D is perhaps TRBD1 (6 bases). The CDR3 loop spans 15 amino acids. The germline gives CDR1 SGHTA, CDR2 FQGTGA. V gave up 5 bases and J gave up 6 bases, with 19 bases separating them. The CDR3 loop is CASSLIPGEGAEAFF. In DNA, the CDR3 is TGTGCCAGCAGCCTAATTCCAGGGGAAGGCGCTGAAGCTTTCTTT. The complete variable domain, with remaining parts taken from reference TRBV7-3 and TRBJ1-1, reads GAGVSQTPSNKVTEKGKYVELRCDPISGHTALYWYRQSLGQGPEFLIYFQGTGAADDSGLPNDRFFAVRPEGSVSTLKIQRTERGDSAVYLCASSLIPGEGAEAFFGQGTRLTVV.

In this sample, this clonotype turned up many times. V gene TRBV10-3 combines with J gene TRBJ1-6, with a weak D call TRBD1 (5 bases). This CDR3 region has 16 residues. The V and J ends lost 0 bases and 11 bases respectively, with 17 bases between them. The germline V gene has CDR1 ENHRY and CDR2 SYGVKD. CDR3 in DNA: TGTGCCATCAGTGAGTCGGGGGAGGGCGGCCTGCCACCCCTCCACTTT. It codes for CAISESGEGGLPPLHF.

The chain has TRBV10-3 and TRBJ2-5; 8 bases align to TRBD2. CDR3 size: 15 residues. V lost 10 bases and J lost 2; bases outside the gene matches: 12. Germline V gives CDR1 ENHRY, CDR2 SYGVKD. Here the CDR3 reads CASRPSGGVQETQYF. The CDR3 DNA sequence: TGTGCCAGCAGGCCAAGCGGGGGAGTACAAGAGACCCAGTACTTC.

This clonotype was recorded only once. The chain has TRBV20-1 and TRBJ1-1; D not certain. V lost 0 bases and J 11 bases, leaving 7 bases between the germline ends. The germline CDR1 and CDR2 sequences are DFQATT and SNEGSKA (reference sequence). This CDR3 has 10 amino acids. In DNA, the CDR3 is TGCAGTGCTAGAGATATGGAGGCTTTCTTT. It translates to CSARDMEAFF.

The chain uses TRBV29-1 and TRBJ1-2, with D possibly being TRBD1 (6 bases). Trimming removed 8 bases from V and 4 bases from J, with 11 bases in between. Germline CDR1 is SQVTM and CDR2 is ANQGSEA. The CDR3 is made up of 11 amino acids. The CDR3 coding sequence is TGCAGCTCATCAGGGGTCTATGGCTACACCTTC. It encodes CSSSGVYGYTF. Together with reference TRBV29-1 and TRBJ1-2, the CDR3 gives the full variable domain: SAVISQKPSRDICQRGTSLTIQCQVDSQVTMMFWYRQQPGQSLTLIATANQGSEATYESGFVIDKFPISRPNLTFSTLTVSNMSPEDSSIYLCSSSGVYGYTFGSGTRLTVV.

The chain is built from TRBV29-1 and TRBJ2-5; no firm D call. This CDR3 has 13 residues. The V end lost 8 bases, the J end lost 1 base, and 14 bases lay between the germline ends. Germline lookup yields CDR1 SQVTM and CDR2 ANQGSEA. The CDR3 coding sequence is TGCAGCTCACCAAGCAGGAGCCAAGAGACCCAGTACTTC. This encodes CSSPSRSQETQYF.

This sequence joins TRBV10-3 and TRBJ1-5, with D possibly TRBD1 on 5 matching bases. The CDR3 loop spans 15 amino acids. V lost 4 bases, J lost 7 bases, and 17 bases lay in between. CDR1 ENHRY and CDR2 SYGVKD come from the germline V gene. CDR3 coding DNA: TGTGCCATCAGTGTGGGGGGGTCAGAGTGGCAGCCCCAGCATTTT. Amino acids: CAISVGGSEWQPQHF.

The chain combines TRBV29-1 with TRBJ2-5; TRBD1 matches at 8 bases. Looked up from germline, CDR1 is SQVTM and CDR2 is ANQGSEA. The ends lost 8 bases at V and 2 bases at J; junction bases unmatched: 4. The CDR3 sequence is 12 residues long. The CDR3 region is CSSQGEQETQYF. As DNA, the CDR3 is TGCAGCTCACAGGGGGAGCAAGAGACCCAGTACTTC.

This rearrangement joins TRBV18 to TRBJ1-4, with 8 bases identical to TRBD1. The CDR3 spans 13 residues. Germline V gives CDR1 KGHSH, CDR2 LQKENI. V gave up 6 bases and J gave up 8 bases; unmatched junction bases: 5. CDR3 DNA: TGTGCCAGCTCGCCGGGACAGGACGAAAAACTGTTTTTT. It specifies CASSPGQDEKLFF.

The rearrangement joins TRBV24-1 to TRBJ2-3, with 10 positions matching TRBD2. The CDR3 is made up of 16 amino acids. Germline lookup yields CDR1 KGHDR and CDR2 SFDVKD. V shed 4 bases, J shed 2 bases, and the junction held 5 bases outside the gene matches. DNA for the CDR3: TGTGCCACCAGTGAAGCTAGCGGGAGACCCACAGATACGCAGTATTTT. As protein: CATSEASGRPTDTQYF.

This clonotype was observed a few times. The chain uses TRBV11-2 and TRBJ2-7; 9 positions agree with TRBD1. Trimming cost V 6 bases and J 4 bases; bases outside gene matches: 7. Germline V gene lookup returns CDR1 SGHAT and CDR2 FQNNGV. The CDR3 totals 14 residues. In DNA, the CDR3 is TGTGCCAGCAGATTGGGACAGGGAAGGTACGAGCAGTACTTC. It yields the protein CASRLGQGRYEQYF.

This clonotype was seen ten or more times. The V and J genes are TRBV7-9 and TRBJ2-5, with 8 positions matching TRBD1. Germline-derived CDR1 and CDR2 are SEHNR and FQNEAQ (reference sequence). The junction had 9 bases not matched to a gene; V was cut back by 3 bases and J by 3 bases. The CDR3 totals 16 residues. The CDR3 nucleotides are TGTGCCAGCAGCTTTCTAAATCACAGGGGGGAAGAGACCCAGTACTTC. The encoded protein is CASSFLNHRGEETQYF.

This clonotype was seen a few times. The gene calls are TRBV6-1 and TRBJ2-7; the D is unclear. Germline V gene lookup returns CDR1 MNHNS and CDR2 SASEGT. The CDR3 length is 13 residues. V dropped 5 bases and J dropped 2 bases, with 10 bases sitting between them. DNA for the CDR3: TGTGCCAGCAGTTGGAACAGCCCCTACGAGCAGTACTTC. Translation: CASSWNSPYEQYF.

Note on this clonotype: The junction departs from germline at one end; a sequencing error may be responsible. The chain carries TRBV24-1 and TRBJ1-4; 8 bases match TRBD1. The CDR3 consists of 15 residues. Germline CDR1 KGHDR, CDR2 SFDVKD. CDR3 in amino acids: CAAGAHGQGGERLFF. CDR3 DNA: TGTGCCGCCGGTGCCCACGGACAGGGAGGAGAAAGACTGTTTTTT.

The rearrangement uses TRBV12-3 or TRBV12-4 and TRBJ1-1; D is uncertain. The CDR3 extends over 13 amino acids. The CDR3 coding sequence is TGTGCTAGTGGTTTAGCGGGAAACACTGAAGCTTTCTTT. Residues: CASGLAGNTEAFF.